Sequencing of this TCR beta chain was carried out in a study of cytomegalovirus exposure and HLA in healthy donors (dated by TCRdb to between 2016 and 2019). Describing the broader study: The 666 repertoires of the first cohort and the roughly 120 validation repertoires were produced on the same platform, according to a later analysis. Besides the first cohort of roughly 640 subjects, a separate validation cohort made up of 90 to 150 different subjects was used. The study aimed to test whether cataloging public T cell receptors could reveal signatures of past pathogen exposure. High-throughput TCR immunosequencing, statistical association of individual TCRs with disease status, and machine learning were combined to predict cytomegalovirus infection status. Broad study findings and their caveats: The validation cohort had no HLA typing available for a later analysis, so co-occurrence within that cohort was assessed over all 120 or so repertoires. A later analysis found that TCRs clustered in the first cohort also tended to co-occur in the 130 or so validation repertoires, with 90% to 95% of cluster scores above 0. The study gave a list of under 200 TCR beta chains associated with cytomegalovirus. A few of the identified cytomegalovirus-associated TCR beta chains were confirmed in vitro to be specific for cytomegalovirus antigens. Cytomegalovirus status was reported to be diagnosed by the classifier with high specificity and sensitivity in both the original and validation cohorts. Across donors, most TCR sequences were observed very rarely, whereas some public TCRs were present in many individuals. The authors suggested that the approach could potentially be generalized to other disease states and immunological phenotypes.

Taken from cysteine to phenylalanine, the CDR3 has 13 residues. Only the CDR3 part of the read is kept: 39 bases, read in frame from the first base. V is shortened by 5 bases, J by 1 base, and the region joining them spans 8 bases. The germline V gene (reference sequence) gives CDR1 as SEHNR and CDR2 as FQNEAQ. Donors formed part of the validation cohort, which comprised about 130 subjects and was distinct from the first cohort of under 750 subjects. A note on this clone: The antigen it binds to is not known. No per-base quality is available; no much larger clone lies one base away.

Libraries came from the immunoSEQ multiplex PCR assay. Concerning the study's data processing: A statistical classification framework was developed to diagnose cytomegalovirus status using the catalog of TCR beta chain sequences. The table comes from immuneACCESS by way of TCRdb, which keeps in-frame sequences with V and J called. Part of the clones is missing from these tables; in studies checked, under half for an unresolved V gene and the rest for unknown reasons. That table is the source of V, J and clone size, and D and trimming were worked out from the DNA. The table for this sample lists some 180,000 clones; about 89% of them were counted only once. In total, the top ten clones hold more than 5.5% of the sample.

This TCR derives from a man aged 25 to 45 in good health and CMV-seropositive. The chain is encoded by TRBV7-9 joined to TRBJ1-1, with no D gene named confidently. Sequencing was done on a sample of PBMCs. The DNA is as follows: TGTGCCAGCAGCCTTAGGGCGAACACTGAAGCTTTCTTT. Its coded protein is CASSLRANTEAFF.